This T cell receptor (beta chain) appears in the sequencing data of a study of early T cells in non-severe SARS-CoV-2 infection. The wider study: Sequenced material consisted of bulk RNA (from unsorted whole blood), and chains were unpaired.

Regarding the study as a whole: VDJdb matching skewed toward anti-spike CD8 responses, missing private and CD4 specificities.

The CDR3 covers 12 residues. V shed 7 bases and J shed 5 bases, with 15 bases lying between them. Germline values: CDR1 GTSNPN, CDR2 SVGIG (reference sequence). Comment on this clonotype: The antigen is not known.

Unique molecular identifiers (one per individual cDNA molecule) were attached. TCRdb re-analysed the 5' RACE reads in MiXCR, keeping a single row per CDR3 protein. The table has about 67,000 distinct CDR3 sequences, 9.5% to 13% seen once. Sequencing input: whole blood. This TCR derives from an adult who was a healthcare worker with PCR-confirmed SARS-CoV-2 infection or an uninfected control (not recorded which). This rearrangement joins TRBV30 to TRBJ2-7; tentative D call: TRBD2 (5 bases). DNA of the CDR3: TGTGCCTCGGACCGGAGGCGGGACGAGCAGTACTTC. Amino acid sequence: CASDRRRDEQYF.